The rows below give T cell receptor beta chains drawn from one sample of a study of blood T cell repertoires in COVID-19. Produced via immunoSEQ multiplex PCR; TCRdb's table is partial and in-frame only. This sample has about 99,000 clones, with less than 85% found just once. The source material was peripheral blood. These receptors all come from an elderly woman with active or convalescent COVID-19. Both conserved end residues are part of each CDR3. The D gene is left open where the match is weak.

cdr3_aa | j_call | v_call | d_call
CASSRYWRVGDSTDTQYF | TRBJ2-3 | TRBV6-2/TRBV6-3 | -
CASSEWWGRDEQFF | TRBJ2-1 | TRBV6-1 | -
CASSTRPGEKLFF | TRBJ1-4 | TRBV13 | -
CASSSRRNTEAFF | TRBJ1-1 | TRBV5-8 | -
CASSLTGGSGANVLTF | TRBJ2-6 | TRBV5-8 | TRBD2
CASSSYRALSGNTIYF | TRBJ1-3 | TRBV6-2/TRBV6-3 | -
CASSAWSRGETQYF | TRBJ2-5 | TRBV2 | -
CASSFDRATYEQYF | TRBJ2-7 | TRBV7-2 | TRBD1
CASSSGVFNYGYTF | TRBJ1-2 | TRBV6-2/TRBV6-3 | -
CASSLAFPQGAGETQYF | TRBJ2-5 | TRBV5-5 | TRBD1
CASSQIRGANEKLFF | TRBJ1-4 | TRBV6-5 | -
CASSLGGTSGYEQYF | TRBJ2-7 | TRBV11-2 | TRBD2
CASSPPATGMRAEAFF | TRBJ1-1 | TRBV27 | -
CASSPSGTGYEETQYF | TRBJ2-5 | TRBV11-2 | TRBD1
CASRTSQEQFF | TRBJ2-1 | TRBV11-2 | TRBD2
CASSEQGRLGANVLTF | TRBJ2-6 | TRBV19 | -
CASQAGAYNSPLHF | TRBJ1-6 | TRBV2 | -
CASSRSSGSSYNEQFF | TRBJ2-1 | TRBV5-5 | -
CASSGVIGGLANNEQFF | TRBJ2-1 | TRBV9 | TRBD2
CASSPGQGGYGYTF | TRBJ1-2 | TRBV7-6 | TRBD1
CAISGPTEPGTQYF | TRBJ2-5 | TRBV10-3 | -
CASSQDPGREKLFF | TRBJ1-4 | TRBV4-3 | -
CASSQNSGTGLTDTQYF | TRBJ2-3 | TRBV5-5 | TRBD1
CASSPQGGQGANEQFF | TRBJ2-1 | TRBV5-4 | TRBD1
CASSPTTGGLTDTQYF | TRBJ2-3 | TRBV19 | TRBD1
CASSVIGQHNSPLHF | TRBJ1-6 | TRBV19 | -
CASRDRGQGQPQHF | TRBJ1-5 | TRBV6-5 | TRBD1
CACPPTGQPNYGYTF | TRBJ1-2 | TRBV30 | -
CATSTAGGPGDTQYF | TRBJ2-3 | TRBV24-1 | TRBD2
CASSAGYSNQPQHF | TRBJ1-5 | TRBV23-1 | -
CASSAAGTGNTGELFF | TRBJ2-2 | TRBV5-4 | TRBD1
CATSDPTGKETQYF | TRBJ2-5 | TRBV24-1 | -
CASSPTVLSGNTIYF | TRBJ1-3 | TRBV6-5 | -
CASSSQDISSYEQYF | TRBJ2-7 | TRBV6-5 | -
CASSTTSGAAYF | TRBJ2-3 | TRBV6-5 | TRBD2
CASSPGTSGISTYNEQFF | TRBJ2-1 | TRBV28 | TRBD2
CASSPGQGPSTDTQYF | TRBJ2-3 | TRBV5-1 | TRBD1
CASSSPSGPSYNEQFF | TRBJ2-1 | TRBV5-4 | TRBD2
CASGGSSYNEQFF | TRBJ2-1 | TRBV7-9 | TRBD2
CASSLLVGQPLNTEAFF | TRBJ1-1 | TRBV19 | -
CASSVIGVNSPLHF | TRBJ1-6 | TRBV9 | -
CASSAVAGVNNEQFF | TRBJ2-1 | TRBV21-1 | -
CASSRTNQETQYF | TRBJ2-5 | TRBV9 | -
CASSFRTDSQTQYF | TRBJ2-5 | TRBV5-5 | -
CASSSPRSSGVSTDTQYF | TRBJ2-3 | TRBV6-2/TRBV6-3 | TRBD2
CAISESADVTYEQYF | TRBJ2-7 | TRBV10-3 | -
CASSLFGQGQAGETQYF | TRBJ2-5 | TRBV5-1 | TRBD1
CATSLGGEPVDEQFF | TRBJ2-1 | TRBV24-1 | TRBD2
CASSTSGVPDTQYF | TRBJ2-3 | TRBV28 | -
CATSDPGQGGEKLFF | TRBJ1-4 | TRBV24-1 | TRBD1
CASSFGTAATNEKLFF | TRBJ1-4 | TRBV7-9 | TRBD1
CAIQAYGEGYEQYF | TRBJ2-7 | TRBV25-1 | -
CASSPRGASGRAGRTDTQYF | TRBJ2-3 | TRBV7-8 | TRBD2
CSVASGGDSGETQYF | TRBJ2-5 | TRBV29-1 | TRBD2
CASSATGGNYEQYF | TRBJ2-7 | TRBV6-5 | TRBD2